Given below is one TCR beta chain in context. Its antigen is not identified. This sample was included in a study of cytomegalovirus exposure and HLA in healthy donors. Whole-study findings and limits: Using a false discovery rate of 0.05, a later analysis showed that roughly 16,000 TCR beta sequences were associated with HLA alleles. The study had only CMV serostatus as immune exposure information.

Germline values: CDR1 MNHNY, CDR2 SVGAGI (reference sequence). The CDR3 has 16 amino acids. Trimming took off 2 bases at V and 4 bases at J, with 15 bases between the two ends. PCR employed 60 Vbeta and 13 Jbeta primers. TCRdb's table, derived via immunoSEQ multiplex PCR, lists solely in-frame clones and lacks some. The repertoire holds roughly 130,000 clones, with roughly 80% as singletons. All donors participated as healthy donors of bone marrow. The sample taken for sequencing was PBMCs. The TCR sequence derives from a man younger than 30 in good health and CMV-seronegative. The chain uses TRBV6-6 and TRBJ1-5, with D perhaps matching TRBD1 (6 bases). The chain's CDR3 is CASSYLGRGGNQPQHF. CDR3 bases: TGTGCCAGCAGTTACCTGGGAAGAGGGGGTAATCAGCCCCAGCATTTT.